These T cell receptor beta chains were read from a single sample in a study of beta chain features in type 1 diabetes. The method was immunoSEQ multiplex PCR; TCRdb's version includes in-frame clones alone and lacks a portion of them. The profile covers approximately 400,000 clones, with about 16% appearing a single time and 0.019% taken by the ten largest. Material for sequencing was naive CD4+ T cells from blood. The receptor set was obtained from a woman between 18 and 30 years old in good health. The CDR3 runs from the conserved cysteine through the conserved F or W. D genes are given only for firm matches. Some rows mark clone size as missing; the rest say once, few, many or name a class of expanded clone.

V gene,clone size,D gene,J gene,CDR3 protein,CDR3 DNA
TRBV7-6,.,.,TRBJ2-7,CASSEHPRRDSEQYF,TGTGCCAGCAGCGAGCACCCCCGTCGTGACTCAGAGCAGTACTTC
TRBV18,.,.,TRBJ2-7,CASSPTVYEQYF,TGTGCCAGCTCACCGACAGTCTACGAGCAGTACTTC
TRBV5-4,few,TRBD1,TRBJ2-7,CASSRQGAYEQYF,TGTGCCAGCAGCCGACAGGGGGCCTACGAGCAGTACTTC
TRBV29-1,few,TRBD1,TRBJ1-2,CSVYTGGWRGYTF,TGCAGCGTTTATACAGGGGGCTGGCGTGGCTACACCTTC
TRBV5-1,.,TRBD2,TRBJ2-5,CASSLAAGGPWETQYF,TGCGCCAGCAGCTTGGCAGCGGGAGGGCCGTGGGAGACCCAGTACTTC
TRBV29-1,.,.,TRBJ1-4,CSVEDQSWGEKLFF,TGCAGCGTTGAAGATCAGTCATGGGGCGAAAAACTGTTTTTT
TRBV6-5,few,.,TRBJ2-5,CASSYWAEQETQYF,TGTGCCAGCAGTTACTGGGCCGAGCAAGAGACCCAGTACTTC
TRBV29-1,few,.,TRBJ2-7,CSVTGGGDEQYF,TGCAGCGTCACAGGGGGGGGAGACGAGCAGTACTTC
TRBV6-5,.,.,TRBJ1-1,CASSYNNKNTEAFF,TGTGCCAGCAGTTACAACAACAAGAACACTGAAGCTTTCTTT
TRBV30,few,TRBD1,TRBJ1-2,CAWRPGQGEYGYTF,TGTGCCTGGAGACCTGGACAGGGGGAGTATGGCTACACCTTC
TRBV30,few,.,TRBJ1-5,CAWARDGGSGNQPQHF,TGTGCCTGGGCCCGGGACGGGGGATCGGGCAATCAGCCCCAGCATTTT
TRBV18,few,.,TRBJ1-5,CASSPSADGRQPQHF,TGTGCCAGCTCACCATCGGCAGATGGGAGGCAGCCCCAGCATTTT